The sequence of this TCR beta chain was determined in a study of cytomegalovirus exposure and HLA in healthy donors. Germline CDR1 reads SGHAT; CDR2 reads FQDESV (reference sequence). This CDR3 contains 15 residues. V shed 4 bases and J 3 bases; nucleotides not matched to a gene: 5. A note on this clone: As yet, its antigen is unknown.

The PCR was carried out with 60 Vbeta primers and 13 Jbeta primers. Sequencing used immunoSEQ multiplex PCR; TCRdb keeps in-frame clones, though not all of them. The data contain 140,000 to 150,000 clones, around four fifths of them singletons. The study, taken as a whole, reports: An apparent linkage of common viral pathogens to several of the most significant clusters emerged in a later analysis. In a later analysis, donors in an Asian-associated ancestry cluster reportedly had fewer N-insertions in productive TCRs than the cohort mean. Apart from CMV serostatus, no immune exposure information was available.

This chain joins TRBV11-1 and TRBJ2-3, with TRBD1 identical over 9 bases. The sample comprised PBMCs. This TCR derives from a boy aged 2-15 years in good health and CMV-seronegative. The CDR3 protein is CASSSGQGKTDTQYF. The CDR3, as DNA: TGTGCCAGCAGCTCCGGACAGGGGAAAACAGATACGCAGTATTTT.